The 17 T cell receptor beta chains below were found in one sample sequenced in a study of T cell responses to AZD1222 COVID-19 vaccine. The repertoire was sequenced with immunoSEQ multiplex PCR; TCRdb's copy has only in-frame clones and lacks some. In the table there are more than 90,000 clones, roughly 86% of which are singletons. The sample consisted of peripheral blood, taken 28 days after the second AZD1222 dose. The receptor source for this set is an adult who received the AZD1222 COVID-19 vaccine.

The rearrangement uses TRBV27 and TRBJ2-5; 7 bases fit TRBD1. Germline CDR1 reads MNHEY; CDR2 reads SMNVEV (reference sequence). J lost 2 bases, V lost 10 bases, and 7 bases had no gene match. This CDR3 has 13 residues. In DNA, the CDR3 is TGTGCCACGAAGCGGACAGGACAAGAGACCCAGTACTTC. Its translation: CATKRTGQETQYF.

The CDR3 nucleotides are TGTGCCAGCAGCCAAGATGGGACAGGGAGACTACAGCCCCAGCATTTT. It specifies CASSQDGTGRLQPQHF. V usage is TRBV4-2 and J usage is TRBJ1-5; 9 bases align to TRBD1. CDR1 is LGHNA, CDR2 YNFKEQ, per germline. The CDR3 totals 16 residues. Germline trimming cut 0 bases from V and 7 bases from J; bases unmatched to any gene: 7.

The CDR3 DNA reads TGCGCCAGCAGCTTCGGACAGGATGGCTACACCTTC. Protein: CASSFGQDGYTF. The chain joins TRBV5-1 to TRBJ1-2; 7 bases are a match to TRBD1. Germline trimming cut 2 bases from V and 6 bases from J; bases unmatched to any gene: 1. Per germline, CDR1 SGHRS and CDR2 YFSETQ. CDR3 size: 12 residues.

This clone rates as hyperexpanded. CDR3 protein: CASSEVGGGVETQYF. In nucleotides, the CDR3 is TGTGCCAGCAGTGAAGTCGGGGGCGGGGTAGAGACCCAGTACTTC. The gene calls are TRBV6-1 and TRBJ2-5; D may be TRBD1 or TRBD2 (6 bases each). Germline CDR1 is MNHNS and CDR2 is SASEGT. This CDR3 is built from 15 residues. The V gene lost 1 base and the J gene lost 4 bases, with 13 bases spanning the gap.

This clone was found once. The chain has TRBV7-2 and TRBJ1-1, with 7 bases that match TRBD1. The CDR3 extends over 14 amino acids. The germline V gene encodes CDR1 SGHTA and CDR2 FQGNSA. J gave up 0 bases and V 6 bases, and 4 bases lay outside the gene matches. The CDR3 spells CASSSTGMNTEAFF. For the CDR3, the DNA is TGTGCCAGCAGTTCGACAGGGATGAACACTGAAGCTTTCTTT.

V usage is TRBV29-1 and J usage is TRBJ2-2; D perhaps matches TRBD2 (6 bases). V was trimmed by 4 bases and J by 5 bases, leaving 11 bases between them. This CDR3 has 13 amino acids. Germline V gene data show CDR1 as SQVTM and CDR2 as ANQGSEA. CDR3 amino acids: CSVGSSGTGELFF. CDR3 DNA: TGCAGCGTTGGAAGTAGCGGAACCGGGGAGCTGTTTTTT.

CDR3 coding DNA: TGTGCCAGCAGCTTAGACAGTTATAGCAATCAGCCCCAGCATTTT. Amino acid sequence: CASSLDSYSNQPQHF. This sequence joins TRBV7-8 and TRBJ1-5, with D unresolved. With 1 base removed from V and 0 bases from J, the gap between germline ends came to 7 bases. Germline values: CDR1 SGHVS, CDR2 FQNEAQ. This CDR3 region has 15 residues.

The rearrangement joins TRBV27 to TRBJ2-7, with no clear D. This CDR3 comprises 14 residues. V was clipped by 0 bases and J by 3 bases, with 9 bases between them. Per germline, CDR1 MNHEY and CDR2 SMNVEV (reference sequence). CDR3 in DNA: TGTGCCAGCAGTTTATCGTTTGGGATCTACGAGCAGTACTTC. It translates to CASSLSFGIYEQYF.

The chain recombines TRBV4-3 with TRBJ2-3, with TRBD2 matching 8 bases. CDR3 size: 16 residues. Looked up from germline, CDR1 is LGHNA and CDR2 is YSLEER. V shed 1 base and J 3 bases; nucleotides not matched to a gene: 6. The CDR3 reads CASSQGGAGETDTQYF. For the CDR3, the DNA is TGCGCCAGCAGCCAAGGGGGAGCGGGAGAAACAGATACGCAGTATTTT.

The V gene is TRBV30, the J gene TRBJ1-4, with D perhaps matching TRBD1 (5 bases). Germline values: CDR1 GTSNPN, CDR2 SVGIG (reference sequence). The CDR3 is made up of 14 amino acids. The ends were cut back, 2 bases at V and 3 bases at J, with 10 bases in the middle. DNA of the CDR3: TGTGCCTGGAGTCCGGGGGTGTCTAATGAAAAACTGTTTTTT. Protein: CAWSPGVSNEKLFF.

This rearrangement joins TRBV7-2 to TRBJ2-7; no firm D call. CDR1 and CDR2 from the germline V gene are SGHTA and FQGNSA. The ends were cut back, 1 base at V and 7 bases at J, with 14 bases in the middle. The CDR3 is made up of 14 amino acids. CDR3 DNA: TGTGCCAGCAGCTTAGGCTCGACAAGAAGTGAGCAGTACTTC. This codes for CASSLGSTRSEQYF.

There are a few counts of this clone. The V and J genes are TRBV9 and TRBJ1-2; D gene ambiguous. The CDR3 is 12 residues long. V gave up 2 bases and J gave up 8 bases, with 10 bases separating them. Germline V lookup: CDR1 SGDLS, CDR2 YYNGEE. The CDR3, as DNA: TGTGCCAGCAGCGTCCAAGAACGCGGCTACACCTTC. This gives the protein CASSVQERGYTF. Variable domain in full (rest from reference TRBV9 and TRBJ1-2): DSGVTQTPKHLITATGQRVTLRCSPRSGDLSVYWYQQSLDQGLQFLIQYYNGEERAKGNILERFSAQQFPDLHSELNLSSLELGDSALYFCASSVQERGYTFGSGTRLTVV.

The chain uses TRBV19 and TRBJ1-1, with D possibly being TRBD1 (5 bases). CDR1 and CDR2 (germline): LNHDA, SQIVND (reference sequence). Trimming took off 2 bases at V and 2 bases at J, with 9 bases between the two ends. CDR3 length equals 14 residues. The CDR3 DNA follows: TGTGCCAGTAGTATAAAGGGGCTCAACACTGAAGCTTTCTTT. Encoded protein: CASSIKGLNTEAFF.

The chain combines TRBV7-9 with TRBJ2-3, with a tentative D call TRBD2 (6 bases). Germline CDR1 is SEHNR and CDR2 is FQNEAQ (reference sequence). The germline V and J ends were trimmed by 1 base and 3 bases, with 8 bases remaining between them. The CDR3 is 14 amino acids. The DNA for the CDR3 is TGTGCCAGCAGCTTAGTGGCGGGGACAGATACGCAGTATTTT. Its translation is CASSLVAGTDTQYF.

This chain connects TRBV7-3 to TRBJ2-5; D is unclear. Germline CDR1 is SGHTA and CDR2 is FQGTGA. The CDR3 consists of 14 residues. V was clipped by 1 base and J by 4 bases, with 10 bases between them. The CDR3 protein is CASSLMGLGETQYF. CDR3 DNA: TGTGCCAGCAGCTTAATGGGGTTAGGAGAGACCCAGTACTTC.

DNA of the CDR3: TGTGCCAGCAGTGAAAGCAGCCGGGTTCATGGCTACACCTTC. Its translation is CASSESSRVHGYTF. This rearrangement joins TRBV2 to TRBJ1-2; D unresolved. V lost 2 bases and J 6 bases, leaving 13 bases between the germline ends. Germline CDR1 and CDR2: SNHLY and FYNNEI. This CDR3 has 14 residues. Complete variable domain (other parts from reference TRBV2 and TRBJ1-2): EPEVTQTPSHQVTQMGQEVILRCVPISNHLYFYWYRQILGQKVEFLVSFYNNEISEKSEIFDDQFSVERPDGSNFTLKIRSTKLEDSAMYFCASSESSRVHGYTFGSGTRLTVV.

The chain carries TRBV6-6 and TRBJ2-3, with 8 bases that match TRBD1. Germline-derived CDR1 and CDR2 are MNHNY and SVGAGI (reference sequence). The CDR3 spans 15 residues. With 6 bases clipped from V and 4 bases from J, the junction kept 9 bases outside the gene matches. The CDR3 DNA is TGTGCCAGCAGCAGGGGGCAGGGGAAGGCAGATACGCAGTATTTT. Translated, it gives CASSRGQGKADTQYF.